This TCR beta chain was captured by sequencing in a study of shared clonotypes between healthy human individuals. Whole-study results and caveats: A generally larger estimated richness was seen in naive subsets than in memory subsets. Roughly 5% of naive CD4 clonotypes were common to a few donors.

The germline V gene encodes CDR1 SEHNR and CDR2 FQNEAQ (reference sequence). The CDR3 is 13 residues long. With V trimmed by 2 bases and J by 2 bases, 0 bases remained unmatched. Assay: immunoSEQ multiplex PCR; the TCRdb copy retains only in-frame clones and omits some. The sample carries about 1.1 million clones, about 84% recorded once. Note on this clone: Antigen unknown.

V usage is TRBV7-9 and J usage is TRBJ2-7, with 7 positions matching TRBD1. Input material: memory CD4+ T cells from PBMCs. Documented subset: CD45RA-negative fraction. This receptor was obtained from a man aged 18 to 29 in good health. Some clones in this sample may be carry-over from other donors' samples. The CDR3 protein is CASSLTGAYEQYF. The CDR3 DNA follows: TGTGCCAGCAGCTTAACAGGGGCCTACGAGCAGTACTTC.